This T cell receptor (beta chain) was profiled in a study of blood T cell repertoires in COVID-19. Study in general: The origin of the acute and convalescent COVID-19 samples was the United States, Italy and Spain.

Per the authors' pipeline: Amplification of reference gene primers provided the estimated nucleated cell counts. Here immunoSEQ multiplex PCR was the method, and the copy in TCRdb shows in-frame clones only, minus some. That table is the source of V, J and clone size, and D and trimming were worked out from the DNA. The table has 300,000 to 450,000 clones, around 87% seen once. Enrollment of patients from Seattle took place during active infection, with longitudinal follow-up. This clone was counted only a few times. V was cut by 1 base and J by 4 bases, with 5 bases left in between. The length of the CDR3 is 13 residues. CDR1 and CDR2 from the germline V gene are MGHRA and YSYEKL.

This chain connects TRBV4-1 to TRBJ1-3; TRBD1 is a possible D gene (5 bases). The receptor was isolated from a woman younger than 45 with COVID-19, enrolled during active disease. The specimen sequenced was peripheral blood. The CDR3 nucleotides read TGCGCCAGCAGCCAAGGACAGGGAAACACCATATATTTT. It codes for CASSQGQGNTIYF.